There are a few counts of the clone carrying this T cell receptor beta chain. V shed 0 bases, J shed 14 bases, and the junction held 5 bases outside the gene matches. Per germline, CDR1 DFQATT and CDR2 SNEGSKA (reference sequence). CDR3 length equals 12 residues. This record belongs to a study of T cells after yellow fever vaccination. TCRdb redid the calling of the 5' RACE reads with MiXCR, one entry per CDR3 protein. The sample shows hundreds of thousands of distinct CDR3 sequences, approximately 8% of them seen only once. The clonotype originates from a man aged 18 to 30 who received the YFV17D yellow fever vaccine. The sample was PBMCs, taken approximately 47 days after the first yellow fever vaccination. The chain has TRBV20-1 and TRBJ2-1; 9 bases line up with TRBD2. The CDR3 loop is CSAREGLAFEFF. For the CDR3, the DNA is TGCAGTGCTAGAGAGGGACTAGCTTTTGAGTTCTTC.